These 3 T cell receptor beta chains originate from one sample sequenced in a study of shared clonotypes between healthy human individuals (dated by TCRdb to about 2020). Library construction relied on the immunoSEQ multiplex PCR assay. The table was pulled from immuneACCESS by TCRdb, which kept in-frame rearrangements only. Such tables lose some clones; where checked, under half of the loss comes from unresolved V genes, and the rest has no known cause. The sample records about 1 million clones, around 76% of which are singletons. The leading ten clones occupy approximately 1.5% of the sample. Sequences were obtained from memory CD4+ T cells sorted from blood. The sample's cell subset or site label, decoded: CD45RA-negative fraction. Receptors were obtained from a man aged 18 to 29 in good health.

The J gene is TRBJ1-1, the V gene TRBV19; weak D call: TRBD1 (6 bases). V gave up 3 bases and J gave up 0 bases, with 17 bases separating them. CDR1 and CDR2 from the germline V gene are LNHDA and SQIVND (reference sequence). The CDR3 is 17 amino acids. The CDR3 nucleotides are TGTGCCAGTAGTATGGGGGCCTCCAGGGTGATGAACACTGAAGCTTTCTTT. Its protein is CASSMGASRVMNTEAFF.

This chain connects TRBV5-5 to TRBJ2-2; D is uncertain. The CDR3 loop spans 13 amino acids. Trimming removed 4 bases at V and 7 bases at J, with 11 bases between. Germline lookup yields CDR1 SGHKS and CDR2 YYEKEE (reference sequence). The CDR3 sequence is CASSISGIGELFF. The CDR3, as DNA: TGTGCCAGCAGCATATCTGGGATCGGGGAGCTGTTTTTT. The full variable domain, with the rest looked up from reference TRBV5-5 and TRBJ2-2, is DAGVTQSPTHLIKTRGQQVTLRCSPISGHKSVSWYQQVLGQGPQFIFQYYEKEERGRGNFPDRFSARQFPNYSSELNVNALLLGDSALYLCASSISGIGELFFGEGSRLTVL.

The CDR3 loop is CASSPDYGKTQYF. The CDR3 DNA reads as TGTGCCAGCAGCCCAGACTACGGAAAGACCCAGTACTTC. The V gene is TRBV7-3, the J gene TRBJ2-5, with a tentative D call TRBD2 (5 bases). The CDR3 extends over 13 amino acids. Deletions cut 5 bases from V and 6 bases from J, with 13 bases between. Looked up from germline, CDR1 is SGHTA and CDR2 is FQGTGA.